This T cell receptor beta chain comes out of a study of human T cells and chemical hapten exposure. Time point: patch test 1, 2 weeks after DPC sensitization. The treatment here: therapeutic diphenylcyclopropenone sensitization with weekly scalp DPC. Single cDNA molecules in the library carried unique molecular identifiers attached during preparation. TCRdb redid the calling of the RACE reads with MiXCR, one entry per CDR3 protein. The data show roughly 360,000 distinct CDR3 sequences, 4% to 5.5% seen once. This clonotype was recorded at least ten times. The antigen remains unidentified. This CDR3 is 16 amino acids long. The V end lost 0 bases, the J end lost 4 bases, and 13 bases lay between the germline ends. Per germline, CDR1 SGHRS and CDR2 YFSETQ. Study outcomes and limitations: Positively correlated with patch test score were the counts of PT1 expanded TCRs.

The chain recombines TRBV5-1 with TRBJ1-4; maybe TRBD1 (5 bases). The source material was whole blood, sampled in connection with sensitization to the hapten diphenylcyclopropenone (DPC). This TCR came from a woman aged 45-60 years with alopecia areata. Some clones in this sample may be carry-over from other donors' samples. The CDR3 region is CASSLVGQGNNEKLFF. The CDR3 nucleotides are TGCGCCAGCAGCTTGGTTGGCCAGGGTAATAATGAAAAACTGTTTTTT.